This T cell receptor beta chain is from a study of blood T cell repertoires in COVID-19. Study-wide context: The cDNA or gDNA used as material had been derived from T cells, B-cell-depleted T cells, or PBMCs.

In this sample, this clone turned up a few times. Per the original data handling: Cell counts per sample came from amplifying reference gene primers. Data came from immunoSEQ multiplex PCR; TCRdb stores just in-frame clones and leaves some out. For V, J and clone size, that table is used; D and trimming come from the DNA. The table includes over 200,000 clones, roughly nine tenths detected once. This CDR3 spans 17 amino acids. Looked up from germline, CDR1 is LGHDT and CDR2 is YNNKEL (reference sequence). Trimming removed 3 bases from V and 7 bases from J; junction bases left unmatched: 12. This receptor was taken from a man aged 35 to 55 with active or convalescent COVID-19. The sequencing input was peripheral blood. V usage is TRBV3-1 (or the pseudogene TRBV3-2) and J usage is TRBJ1-6; 7 bases agree with TRBD1. The CDR3 coding sequence is TGTGCCAGCAGCCACCTTAGACAGACAGGGAGGAATTCACCCCTCCACTTT. Its protein product is CASSHLRQTGRNSPLHF.